This T cell receptor beta chain was recovered during a study of CD8+ T cells in alopecia areata. Study-wide context: For 6 to 18 months, tofacitinib was taken, and 6 months off drug followed. General study findings and limits: An increase in clonality over normal scalp was evident in lesional scalp, especially alopecia totalis/universalis.

From alopecia areata patients, lesional scalp punch biopsies and peripheral blood were collected. After isolation, RNA underwent reverse transcription to generate cDNA as the sequencing template. TCRdb's copy holds only in-frame clones and misses some; the assay was immunoSEQ multiplex PCR. Among more than 95,000 clones listed, around 38% were seen once. This CDR3 contains 13 residues. V dropped 4 bases and J dropped 7; count of bases not matched to a gene: 4. Germline CDR1 SGHRS, CDR2 YFSETQ. About this clone: Its antigen is still unknown.

This sequence was found in a human donor with alopecia areata. Specimen: CD4+ T cells sorted from blood. This chain joins TRBV5-1 and TRBJ2-7; 11 positions match TRBD1. As DNA, the CDR3 is TGCGCCAGCAGCGGACAGGGGGCAGGGGAGCAGTACTTC. This translates into CASSGQGAGEQYF.